This is a list of T cell receptor beta chains from one sample in a study of blood T cell repertoires in COVID-19. Profiled with immunoSEQ multiplex PCR; TCRdb holds only in-frame clones, not every one. The sample has roughly 270,000 clones; 85% are singletons. Sequencing was performed on PBMCs or T cells enriched from blood (not recorded which). The origin of the receptors is a woman aged 50 to 60 who had recovered from COVID-19. Each CDR3 is given with its conserved first and last residue. A D gene is named only where the DNA matches it firmly. Clone size is given for some rows only: seen once, a few or many times, or a class if the clone is expanded.

>NA|TRBV2|NA|TRBJ1-4
CASSGTVTATNEKLFF
TGTGCCAGCAGTGGGACAGTTACTGCAACTAATGAAAAACTGTTTTTT
>once|TRBV7-9|NA|TRBJ2-7
CASTFEGAREQYF
TGTGCCAGCACCTTCGAAGGGGCAAGGGAGCAGTACTTC
>NA|TRBV7-6|TRBD1|TRBJ1-3
CASTVEGASGNTIYF
TGTGCCAGCACCGTTGAGGGGGCGTCGGGAAACACCATATATTTT
>NA|TRBV5-1|NA|TRBJ1-2
CASSLAQGLYGYTF
TGCGCCAGCAGTTTGGCTCAGGGACTCTATGGCTACACCTTC
>NA|TRBV6-5|NA|TRBJ1-2
CASRPPGLSDYGYTF
TGTGCCAGCAGACCTCCAGGGCTTTCGGACTATGGCTACACCTTC
>NA|TRBV7-6|TRBD1|TRBJ1-5
CASSLGTGVNQPQHF
TGTGCCAGCAGCTTAGGGACAGGGGTCAATCAGCCCCAGCATTTT
>NA|TRBV10-1|NA|TRBJ2-3
CASSESGTDTQYF
TGCGCCAGCAGTGAGTCCGGTACAGATACGCAGTATTTT
>NA|TRBV9|NA|TRBJ2-5
CASSVGQAGMGTQYF
TGTGCCAGCAGCGTAGGTCAGGCCGGCATGGGGACCCAGTACTTC
>NA|TRBV6-5|NA|TRBJ2-2
CASSKMATNTGELFF
TGTGCCAGCAGCAAAATGGCAACGAACACCGGGGAGCTGTTTTTT
>once|TRBV28|NA|TRBJ1-2
CASTAQGGYTF
TGTGCCAGCACGGCGCAGGGGGGCTACACCTTC
>NA|TRBV29-1|TRBD1|TRBJ2-2
CSVSGQVNTGELFF
TGCAGCGTCTCGGGACAGGTGAACACCGGGGAGCTGTTTTTT
>NA|TRBV29-1|TRBD1|TRBJ1-2
CSVEDRDRVNYGYTF
TGCAGCGTTGAAGATCGTGACAGGGTTAACTATGGCTACACCTTC
>NA|TRBV11-1|TRBD2|TRBJ2-1
CASSRHASGEYNEQFF
TGTGCCAGCAGCCGCCACGCTAGCGGGGAGTACAATGAGCAGTTCTTC
>NA|TRBV6-1|NA|TRBJ2-2
CASSVGGQLNTGELFF
TGTGCCAGCAGTGTCGGGGGACAGCTTAACACCGGGGAGCTGTTTTTT
>NA|TRBV15|TRBD1|TRBJ1-5
CATSRQTGGRQPQHF
TGTGCCACCAGCAGGCAGACAGGGGGGCGTCAGCCCCAGCATTTT
>NA|TRBV3-1/TRBV3-2|NA|TRBJ2-6
CASSLLQLSGANVLTF
TGTGCCAGCAGTCTCCTTCAACTATCTGGGGCCAACGTCCTGACTTTC
>NA|TRBV6-4|NA|TRBJ1-2
CASSEGRQRPYTF
TGTGCCAGCAGTGAAGGGCGACAGAGGCCCTACACCTTC
>medium-sized|TRBV7-9|TRBD1|TRBJ2-6
CASSLPGQGISGANVLTF
TGTGCCAGCAGCTTACCGGGACAGGGAATCTCTGGGGCCAACGTCCTGACTTTC
>NA|TRBV3-1/TRBV3-2|TRBD1|TRBJ1-1
CASSPGGRNTEAFF
TGTGCCAGCAGCCCAGGGGGACGGAACACTGAAGCTTTCTTT
>NA|TRBV29-1|NA|TRBJ2-5
CSVEGAPRETQYF
TGCAGCGTTGAAGGGGCCCCTCGGGAGACCCAGTACTTC
>NA|TRBV6-2/TRBV6-3|TRBD2|TRBJ2-2
CASSLAGVTGELFF
TGTGCCAGCAGTTTAGCGGGGGTCACCGGGGAGCTGTTTTTT
>NA|TRBV27|NA|TRBJ1-1
CASSLMAVGTEAFF
TGTGCCAGCAGTTTAATGGCGGTGGGCACTGAAGCTTTCTTT
>NA|TRBV18|TRBD1|TRBJ1-2
CASSPGTGELANYGYTF
TGTGCCAGCTCACCAGGGACAGGAGAATTGGCTAACTATGGCTACACCTTC
>few|TRBV6-2/TRBV6-3|NA|TRBJ2-2
CASSYRAGGELFF
TGTGCCAGCAGTTACCGCGCGGGCGGGGAGCTGTTTTTT
>NA|TRBV9|TRBD2|TRBJ2-2
CASSGGLGSTGELFF
TGTGCCAGCAGCGGGGGACTAGGGAGCACCGGGGAGCTGTTTTTT
>NA|TRBV4-1|NA|TRBJ1-6
CASSQDGGVRASPLHF
TGCGCCAGCAGCCAAGATGGGGGGGTCAGGGCCTCACCCCTCCACTTT
>NA|TRBV6-5|NA|TRBJ2-7
CASSNQGLEQYF
TGTGCCAGCAGTAACCAGGGCCTCGAGCAGTACTTC
>once|TRBV5-4|TRBD1|TRBJ2-7
CASSAGTGFEQYF
TGTGCCAGCAGCGCGGGGACAGGGTTCGAGCAGTACTTC
>NA|TRBV6-1|TRBD2|TRBJ2-5
CASSEYGVSSGRGETQYF
TGTGCCAGCAGTGAGTACGGCGTGTCTAGCGGGAGAGGAGAGACCCAGTACTTC
>NA|TRBV6-5|NA|TRBJ2-1
CASSYSVGGARNEQFF
TGTGCCAGCAGTTATTCGGTTGGGGGCGCCAGGAATGAGCAGTTCTTC
>NA|TRBV5-1|TRBD2|TRBJ2-1
CASSLVVAGIDEQFF
TGCGCCAGCAGCTTGGTAGTAGCGGGAATCGATGAGCAGTTCTTC
>NA|TRBV27|NA|TRBJ2-3
CASGQGALGDTQYF
TGTGCCAGCGGGCAAGGGGCCCTCGGAGATACGCAGTATTTT
>NA|TRBV3-1/TRBV3-2|NA|TRBJ2-1
CASSRSIGGGGYEQFF
TGTGCCAGCAGCAGGAGTATAGGGGGGGGCGGATATGAGCAGTTCTTC
>NA|TRBV29-1|NA|TRBJ1-1
CSVGGLLDTEAFF
TGCAGCGTTGGGGGCCTCCTGGACACTGAAGCTTTCTTT
>NA|TRBV15|NA|TRBJ1-6
CATSREAGFNSPLHF
TGTGCCACCAGCAGAGAGGCGGGCTTTAATTCACCCCTCCACTTT
>NA|TRBV6-2/TRBV6-3|NA|TRBJ1-1
CASSYASPMAEAFF
TGTGCCAGCAGTTACGCGTCTCCAATGGCTGAAGCTTTCTTT
>NA|TRBV29-1|TRBD2|TRBJ2-7
CSVVKTSSEQYF
TGCAGCGTTGTCAAGACTAGCTCCGAGCAGTACTTC
>NA|TRBV2|NA|TRBJ2-2
CASSLYYISNTGELFF
TGTGCCAGCAGTCTCTACTATATTTCGAACACCGGGGAGCTGTTTTTT
>NA|TRBV7-9|TRBD1|TRBJ1-2
CASSYGQGLAGGYTF
TGTGCCAGCAGCTACGGACAGGGGCTCGCGGGGGGCTACACCTTC
>NA|TRBV18|TRBD2|TRBJ2-2
CASSPVRTSGVNTGELFF
TGTGCCAGCTCACCCGTGAGGACTAGCGGGGTTAACACCGGGGAGCTGTTTTTT